Each of the 10 T cell receptor beta chains below was sequenced from the same sample in a study. TCRdb called the 5' RACE reads again in MiXCR, with one record for every CDR3 protein. The sample lists fewer than 80,000 distinct CDR3 sequences, 22% occurring once. Input material: memory CD4+ T cells sorted from a lymph node. The subset denotes: memory CD4+ T cells, CD4+CD45RO+CD25-. The origin of the receptors is a female donor with breast cancer.

This chain uses TRBV20-1 with TRBJ1-3; weak D call: TRBD1 (5 bases). The germline V and J ends were trimmed by 3 bases and 0 bases, with 6 bases remaining between them. This CDR3 is built from 13 residues. The germline V gene has CDR1 DFQATT and CDR2 SNEGSKA (reference sequence). CDR3 sequence (DNA): TGCAGTGCTAGGGGGCCCTCTGGAAACACCATATATTTT. Protein: CSARGPSGNTIYF.

The rearrangement links TRBV20-1 to TRBJ1-2, with D perhaps matching TRBD1 (5 bases). The V gene lost 0 bases and the J gene lost 5 bases, with 16 bases spanning the gap. This CDR3 comprises 15 residues. Germline lookup yields CDR1 DFQATT and CDR2 SNEGSKA (reference sequence). CDR3 residues: CSARDPTELIYGYTF. The CDR3 DNA follows: TGCAGTGCTAGAGATCCGACAGAGCTAATTTATGGCTACACCTTC.

This clonotype was counted only a few times. V is TRBV7-2 and J is TRBJ2-5; possibly TRBD1 for D (6 bases). Germline CDR1 and CDR2: SGHTA and FQGNSA. The V and J ends lost 5 bases and 2 bases respectively, with 15 bases between them. CDR3 length: 15 amino acids. CDR3 loop: CASSRFTGQQETQYF. The CDR3 DNA sequence: TGTGCCAGCAGCCGATTCACCGGACAGCAAGAGACCCAGTACTTC.

Note on this clonotype: Just one base apart from a much larger clone, this may be a read error. The rearrangement joins TRBV7-2 to TRBJ1-3; tentatively, D is TRBD1 (5 bases). The germline CDR1 and CDR2 sequences are SGHTA and FQGNSA. This CDR3 comprises 15 residues. This CDR3 is CASSTRQLSGNTIHF. DNA of the CDR3: TGTGCCAGCAGCACCCGACAGCTCTCTGGAAACACCATACATTTT.

The chain is built from TRBV6-1 and TRBJ2-1; D perhaps matches TRBD2 (5 bases). This CDR3 comprises 16 residues. V was trimmed by 5 bases and J by 0 bases, leaving 14 bases between them. Per the germline V gene, CDR1 is MNHNS and CDR2 is SASEGT. CDR3 sequence (DNA): TGTGCCAGCAGTAGGAACTGGAGGAGCTCCTACAATGAGCAGTTCTTC. It encodes CASSRNWRSSYNEQFF.

The genes are TRBV28 and TRBJ1-5, with TRBD1 matching over 8 bases. There are 15 residues in the CDR3. J was trimmed by 7 bases and V by 8 bases; bases with no gene match: 13. Germline CDR1 reads MDHEN; CDR2 reads SYDVKM. DNA of the CDR3: TGTGCCAGCGGGGTCGGGGCAGGGGGCCGCCAGCCCCAGCATTTT. It is translated as CASGVGAGGRQPQHF.

V is TRBV20-1 and J is TRBJ1-4; 7 bases fit TRBD1. The junction had 4 bases not matched to a gene; V was cut back by 2 bases and J by 10 bases. The germline CDR1 and CDR2 sequences are DFQATT and SNEGSKA (reference sequence). This CDR3 has 12 residues. The DNA for the CDR3 is TGCAGTGCTAGACAGGGGGTTGGAAAACTGTTTTTT. Encoded protein: CSARQGVGKLFF.

This clonotype was detected a few times. The chain is built from TRBV6-1 and TRBJ1-1, with TRBD1 matching 7 bases. Trimming at V came to 8 bases and at J to 11 bases, leaving 11 bases not matched to a gene. Germline V gene data show CDR1 as MNHNS and CDR2 as SASEGT. CDR3 length: 12 residues. The CDR3 sequence: CASVGQLRGAFF. In DNA, the CDR3 is TGTGCCAGCGTGGGACAGCTCCGGGGGGCTTTCTTT.

The chain employs TRBV6-5 and TRBJ1-1, with a weak D call TRBD1 (5 bases). V dropped 6 bases and J dropped 3 bases, with 14 bases sitting between them. The germline CDR1 and CDR2 sequences are MNHEY and SVGAGI. This CDR3 comprises 14 residues. The CDR3 spells CASSGALGDTEAFF. CDR3 coding DNA: TGTGCCAGCAGCGGGGCCCTGGGGGACACTGAAGCTTTCTTT.

The chain uses TRBV21-1 and TRBJ1-2; the table's D call, TRBD1, was not checked against the DNA. TRBV21-1 is flagged as a pseudogene. This CDR3 spans 16 amino acids. CDR3 sequence reads: CASSKGGPQGPYGYTF. The CDR3, as DNA: TGTGCCAGCAGCAAAGGGGGGCCTCAGGGGCCCTATGGCTACACCTTC.